The clone carrying this T cell receptor beta chain was observed a handful of times. The target antigen is unknown. The data originate from a study of naive and memory T cell subsets. Study-wide findings and caveats: Possibly reflecting memory cells re-expressing CD45RA, a few larger clonotypes occurred in naive repertoires, especially CD8.

Sequential positive selection took CD4 T cells first, then CD8 T cells. Germline CDR1 is SNHLY and CDR2 is FYNNEI. This CDR3 contains 12 residues. The V and J ends lost 7 bases and 4 bases respectively, with 10 bases between them. Both TRBC1 and TRBC2 were covered by a beta constant-region primer of two equimolar oligonucleotides. Four rounds of PCR amplified the ligated cDNA using nested alpha and beta constant-region primers plus SP2. A 12-nucleotide UMI and the SP2 primer were added to the cDNA 3' end by oligonucleotide ligation. TCRdb re-derived calls from the UMI-ligation and nested PCR reads in MiXCR, one entry per CDR3 protein. Here the sample spans 120,000 to 150,000 distinct CDR3 sequences, around 21% being singletons.

Sequencing was done on a sample of naive CD8+ T cells from blood. The source of this sequence is a human donor in good health. V usage is TRBV2 and J usage is TRBJ1-2; D unresolved. The DNA of the CDR3 is TGTGCCAGCAAGCGAGAAAGCTATGGCTACACCTTC. Amino acid sequence: CASKRESYGYTF.